This T cell receptor (beta chain) comes out of a study of graft-versus-host responses after intestinal transplantation. Study-level background: All of the recipients had induction that used anti-thymocyte globulin, then tacrolimus and steroids for two to three years.

The authors processed graft tissue to release intraepithelial and lamina propria lymphocytes. Sequencing used immunoSEQ multiplex PCR; TCRdb keeps in-frame clones, though not all of them. This sample has 60,000 to 70,000 clones, with around 86% found just once. This sample comprised ileum tissue, obtained roughly 390 days after transplant. The TCR sequence derives from a human patient who received an intestinal transplant, so some T cells may come from the graft donor.

The CDR3 sequence: CASSLALSVGETQYF. The CDR3 nucleotides read TGTGCCAGCAGCTTAGCCCTTAGCGTTGGAGAGACCCAGTACTTC. V gene TRBV7-6 combines with J gene TRBJ2-5, with D possibly being TRBD2 (5 bases). There are 15 residues in the CDR3. The germline V gene encodes CDR1 SGHVS and CDR2 FNYEAQ. V dropped 0 bases and J dropped 4 bases, with 12 bases sitting between them.